What follows are 6 T cell receptor beta chains derived from one specimen sequenced in a study of blood T cells in healthy people across ages. Alongside a J-beta primer mix, a sample-barcoded 5' primer served in a second PCR lasting about 7 to 11 cycles. TCRdb itself ran the 5' RACE reads through MiXCR, one entry per CDR3 protein. The sample contains 1,500,000 or so distinct CDR3 sequences, approximately 60% of which appear only once. Source material: blood. The receptors were gathered from a man younger than 35 in good health.

Here the CDR3 reads CASSEAKQSAYEQYF. The CDR3 coding sequence is TGTGCCAGCAGTGAAGCCAAACAGTCAGCCTACGAGCAGTACTTC. This chain links TRBV25-1 with TRBJ2-7; D is unclear. CDR1 is MGHDK, CDR2 SYGVNS, per germline. Trimming removed 2 bases from V and 2 bases from J, with 13 bases in between. The CDR3 has 15 amino acids.

This chain uses TRBV10-3 with TRBJ1-1; weak D call: TRBD1 (5 bases). CDR1 is ENHRY and CDR2 is SYGVKD in the germline V gene. CDR3 length equals 15 residues. Trimming took 7 bases from V and 1 from J, leaving 16 bases between them. CDR3 in DNA: TGTGCCATCACCCCCAGGGAAAAGGGGAACACTGAAGCTTTCTTT. It yields the protein CAITPREKGNTEAFF.

The rearrangement uses TRBV4-1 and TRBJ1-6; tentatively, D is TRBD1 (6 bases). Trimming left V 5 bases short and J 7 bases short, with 15 bases between. This CDR3 has 15 amino acids. From germline, CDR1 is MGHRA and CDR2 YSYEKL. In DNA form, the CDR3 reads TGCGCCAGCAGCTTAATTCGGGACACAAATTCACCCCTCCACTTT. Protein sequence: CASSLIRDTNSPLHF.

The gene calls are TRBV6-5 and TRBJ2-7, with D perhaps assigned TRBD1 or TRBD2 (6 bases each). V was pared by 6 bases and J by 2 bases, with 17 bases between. Germline V gene lookup returns CDR1 MNHEY and CDR2 SVGAGI. CDR3 length: 15 amino acids. CDR3 residues: CASSLRKGGPYEQYF. CDR3 nucleotide sequence: TGTGCCAGCAGCTTACGTAAGGGGGGACCCTACGAGCAGTACTTC.

This chain connects TRBV12-3 or TRBV12-4 to TRBJ1-5, with D possibly being TRBD1 (5 bases). V lost 3 bases and J lost 3, with 9 bases in between. The CDR3 extends over 14 amino acids. The CDR3: CASSFTGANQPQHF. Here the CDR3 DNA reads TGTGCCAGCAGTTTTACAGGTGCCAATCAGCCCCAGCATTTT.

The CDR3 DNA reads TGTGCCAGCAGCTTCCGGAGGGGAGTCCCCTACGAGCAGTACTTC. This codes for CASSFRRGVPYEQYF. This chain links TRBV11-2 with TRBJ2-7, with D maybe TRBD2 (6 bases). The germline V and J ends were trimmed by 3 bases and 2 bases, with 14 bases remaining between them. Per germline, CDR1 SGHAT and CDR2 FQNNGV. This CDR3 is 15 amino acids long.